A selection of T cell receptor beta chains follows, all from one sample in a study of T cell repertoires in cytomegalovirus infection. TCRdb reanalysed the reads using MiXCR and keeps one entry per CDR3 protein. This table holds tens of thousands of distinct CDR3 sequences, 4% found once. Sequencing was carried out using PBMCs. These receptors originate from a human donor in good health (CMV status not recorded). Some clones in this sample may be carry-over from other donors' samples. The CDR3 runs from the conserved cysteine through the conserved F or W. D genes are given only for firm matches. Size is stated as once, few or many counts, or a class when the clone is expanded.

len	v_gene	abundance	d_gene	j_gene	CDR3aa	CDR3nt
13	TRBV20-1	many	TRBD2	TRBJ2-7	CSAGRSGTYEQYF	TGCAGTGCAGGGCGTAGCGGGACCTACGAGCAGTACTTC
13	TRBV7-2	few	TRBD1	TRBJ1-1	CASSADRGREAFF	TGTGCCAGCAGCGCCGACAGGGGGCGCGAAGCTTTCTTT
15	TRBV28	many	.	TRBJ2-5	CASSLGQFGGETQYF	TGTGCCAGCAGTCTAGGACAGTTTGGAGGGGAGACCCAGTACTTC
14	TRBV7-2	many	.	TRBJ1-3	CASSLVQGRNTIYF	TGTGCCAGCAGCTTAGTCCAGGGGAGAAACACCATATATTTT
11	TRBV7-8	many	.	TRBJ2-3	CASSLRDFVYF	TGTGCCAGCAGCTTACGGGACTTTGTCTATTTT
14	TRBV7-2	many	.	TRBJ2-7	CASSSRGSSYEQYF	TGTGCCAGCAGCTCACGGGGGAGCTCCTACGAGCAGTACTTC
14	TRBV7-6	many	.	TRBJ1-5	CASSDTVGNQPQHF	TGTGCCAGCAGCGACACGGTGGGCAATCAGCCCCAGCATTTT
18	TRBV7-2	many	.	TRBJ2-3	CASSADPSSASSTDTQYF	TGTGCCAGCAGCGCCGACCCCTCTAGCGCCTCTAGCACAGATACGCAGTATTTT
16	TRBV7-8	many	.	TRBJ1-5	CASSLVQGLGNQPQHF	TGTGCCAGCAGCTTGGTCCAGGGCTTAGGCAATCAGCCCCAGCATTTT
15	TRBV4-1	many	TRBD1	TRBJ1-4	CASSKRQGGGEKLFF	TGCGCCAGCAGCAAACGACAGGGCGGCGGTGAAAAACTGTTTTTT